This TCR beta chain emerged from a study of blood T cells in healthy people across ages. The V gene's germline CDR1 is KGHSH and CDR2 LQKENI. V was clipped by 6 bases and J by 0 bases; unmatched bases: 5. The CDR3 is made up of 15 amino acids. Primed by a sample-barcoded 5' primer and a J-beta primer mix, a second PCR proceeded for about 7 to 11 cycles. TCRdb fed the 5' RACE reads into MiXCR, producing one record per CDR3 protein. The sample has around 970,000 distinct CDR3 sequences, just over 50% seen once. In the case of this clonotype: Its cognate antigen is unknown.

Study findings and constraints: Naive CD4+ cell counts and diversity both ran higher in long-lived than in aged donors.

The rearrangement uses TRBV18 and TRBJ1-1; 9 bases map to TRBD1. The sequence was obtained from a woman aged 60-75 years in good health. Sequencing was carried out using blood. CDR3 in amino acids: CASSPGQGMNTEAFF. CDR3 bases: TGTGCCAGCTCCCCGGGACAGGGCATGAACACTGAAGCTTTCTTT.